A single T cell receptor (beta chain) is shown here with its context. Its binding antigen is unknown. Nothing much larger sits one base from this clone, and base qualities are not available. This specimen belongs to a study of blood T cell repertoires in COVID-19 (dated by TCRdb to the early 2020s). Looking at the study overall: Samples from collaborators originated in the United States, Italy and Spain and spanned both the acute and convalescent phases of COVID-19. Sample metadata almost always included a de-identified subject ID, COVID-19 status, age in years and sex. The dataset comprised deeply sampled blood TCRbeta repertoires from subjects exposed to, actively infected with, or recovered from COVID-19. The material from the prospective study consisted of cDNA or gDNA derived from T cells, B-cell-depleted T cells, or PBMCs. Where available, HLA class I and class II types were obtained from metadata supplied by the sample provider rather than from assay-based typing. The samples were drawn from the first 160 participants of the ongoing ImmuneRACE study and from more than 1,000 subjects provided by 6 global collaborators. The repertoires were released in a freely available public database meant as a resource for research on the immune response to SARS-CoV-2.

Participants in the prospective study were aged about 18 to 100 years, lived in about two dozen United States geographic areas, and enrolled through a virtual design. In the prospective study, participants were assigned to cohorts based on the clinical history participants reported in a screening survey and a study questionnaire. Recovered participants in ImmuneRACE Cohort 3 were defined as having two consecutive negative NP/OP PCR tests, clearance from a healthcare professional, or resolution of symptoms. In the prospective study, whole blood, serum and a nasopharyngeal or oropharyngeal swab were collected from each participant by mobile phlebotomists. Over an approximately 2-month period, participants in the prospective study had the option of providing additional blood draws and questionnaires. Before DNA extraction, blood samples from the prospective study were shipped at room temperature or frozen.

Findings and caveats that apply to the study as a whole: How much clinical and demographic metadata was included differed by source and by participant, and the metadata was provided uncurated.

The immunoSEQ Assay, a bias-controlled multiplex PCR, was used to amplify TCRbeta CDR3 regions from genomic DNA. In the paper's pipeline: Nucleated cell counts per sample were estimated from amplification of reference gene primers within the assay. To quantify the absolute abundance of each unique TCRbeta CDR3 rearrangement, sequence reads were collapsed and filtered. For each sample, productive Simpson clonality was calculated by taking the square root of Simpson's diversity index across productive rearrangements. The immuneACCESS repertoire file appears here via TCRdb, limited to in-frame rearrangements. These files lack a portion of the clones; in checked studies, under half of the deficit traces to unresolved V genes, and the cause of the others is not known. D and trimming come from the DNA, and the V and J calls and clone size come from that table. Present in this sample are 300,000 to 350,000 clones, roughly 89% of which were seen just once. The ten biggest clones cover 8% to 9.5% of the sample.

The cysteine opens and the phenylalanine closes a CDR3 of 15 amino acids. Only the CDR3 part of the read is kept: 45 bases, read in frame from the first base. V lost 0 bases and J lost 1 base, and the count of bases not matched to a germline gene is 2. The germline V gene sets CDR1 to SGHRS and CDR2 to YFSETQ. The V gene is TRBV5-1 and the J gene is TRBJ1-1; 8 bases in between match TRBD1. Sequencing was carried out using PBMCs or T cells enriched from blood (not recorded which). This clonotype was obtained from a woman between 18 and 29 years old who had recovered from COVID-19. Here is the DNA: TGCGCCAGCAGCTTGGGGACAGGGACGAACACTGAAGCTTTCTTT. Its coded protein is CASSLGTGTNTEAFF.